The 7 T cell receptor beta chains given below trace back to one sample, sequenced in a study of blood T cell repertoires in COVID-19. TCRdb's copy holds only in-frame clones and misses some; the assay was immunoSEQ multiplex PCR. The sample carries about 110,000 clones, 80% to 90% recorded once. What was sequenced was peripheral blood. These receptor sequences come from a human donor in a cohort sampled during active COVID-19.

The chain uses TRBV9 and TRBJ1-2; D unresolved. CDR1 is SGDLS, CDR2 YYNGEE, per germline. Trimming left V 4 bases short and J 5 bases short, with 6 bases between. The CDR3 loop spans 11 amino acids. The CDR3 region has the DNA TGTGCCAGCAGCTCTTTATATGGCTACACCTTC. It translates to CASSSLYGYTF.

The CDR3 protein is CASSVRQGAPSYEQYF. The DNA of the CDR3 is TGTGCCAGCAGCGTCCGACAGGGGGCCCCCTCCTACGAGCAGTACTTC. The rearrangement joins TRBV9 to TRBJ2-7; 10 bases align to TRBD1. The CDR3 covers 16 residues. Per the germline V gene, CDR1 is SGDLS and CDR2 is YYNGEE. The V segment lost 2 bases and the J segment 0 bases; nucleotides outside the gene matches: 5. The variable domain in full, completed from reference TRBV9 and TRBJ2-7, reads DSGVTQTPKHLITATGQRVTLRCSPRSGDLSVYWYQQSLDQGLQFLIQYYNGEERAKGNILERFSAQQFPDLHSELNLSSLELGDSALYFCASSVRQGAPSYEQYFGPGTRLTVT.

This chain joins TRBV7-2 and TRBJ1-1; D unclear. V was shortened by 2 bases and J by 5 bases, with 9 bases between the two germline ends. This CDR3 contains 13 residues. Germline CDR1 is SGHTA and CDR2 is FQGNSA. The CDR3: CASSLSRGTEAFF. The CDR3 nucleotides read TGTGCCAGCAGCTTATCACGGGGAACTGAAGCTTTCTTT.

This chain uses TRBV9 with TRBJ1-1; the D is unclear. From germline, CDR1 is SGDLS and CDR2 YYNGEE. The V end was cut by 0 bases, the J end by 3 bases, with 6 bases between. This CDR3 spans 13 amino acids. CDR3 loop: CASSVDSYTEAFF. The CDR3 nucleotides read TGTGCCAGCAGCGTAGACAGCTACACTGAAGCTTTCTTT. Full variable domain (outside the CDR3, taken from reference TRBV9 and TRBJ1-1): DSGVTQTPKHLITATGQRVTLRCSPRSGDLSVYWYQQSLDQGLQFLIQYYNGEERAKGNILERFSAQQFPDLHSELNLSSLELGDSALYFCASSVDSYTEAFFGQGTRLTVV.

The rearrangement joins TRBV10-1 to TRBJ1-1; TRBD1 is a possible D gene (6 bases). V shed 7 bases and J shed 1 base, with 16 bases lying between them. Germline CDR1 and CDR2: WNHNN and SYGVQD (reference sequence). CDR3 length: 15 amino acids. CDR3 amino acids: CASKGPHRANTEAFF. The CDR3 DNA reads as TGCGCCAGCAAGGGGCCCCACAGGGCGAACACTGAAGCTTTCTTT.

The rearrangement uses TRBV6-5 and TRBJ2-6; D is uncertain. V gave up 6 bases and J gave up 3 bases, with 6 bases separating them. Germline values: CDR1 MNHEY, CDR2 SVGAGI. This CDR3 comprises 13 residues. The CDR3 DNA reads as TGTGCCAGCAGGAGAGGTGGGGCCAACGTCCTGACTTTC. Amino acid sequence: CASRRGGANVLTF.

The chain links TRBV11-3 to TRBJ1-3, with TRBD1 as a possible D gene (5 bases). The CDR3 loop spans 17 amino acids. CDR1 and CDR2 from the germline V gene are SGHNT and YENEEA. V was cut by 4 bases and J by 1 base, with 17 bases left in between. CDR3 amino acids: CASSSWGRVDSGNTIYF. The DNA of the CDR3 is TGTGCCAGCAGCTCATGGGGCAGGGTGGATTCTGGAAACACCATATATTTT.